This T cell receptor beta chain was profiled in a study of T cell repertoires in cytomegalovirus infection. For the study at large: Recently described HLA-C-restricted plus well-studied HLA-B-restricted CMV epitopes were used. Indicated by public TCR beta signatures were CMV infection and matching HLA type. General study findings and limits: Cumulative public TCR beta family frequency identified CMV carriers with the relevant HLA. Predominance within the ex vivo response was attributable to HLA-C-restricted CMV-specific TCR beta clonotypes.

For this clonotype: What it binds is unknown.

The CDR3 runs to 13 residues. V dropped 6 bases and J dropped 6 bases, with 14 bases sitting between them. Germline V gene data show CDR1 as SEHNR and CDR2 as FQNEAQ (reference sequence). Each CDR3 protein is one row after TCRdb ran MiXCR on the reads. The repertoire holds approximately 110,000 distinct CDR3 sequences, with about 30% as singletons. This clonotype was obtained from a human donor in good health (CMV status not recorded). Some clones in this sample may be carry-over from other donors' samples. V usage is TRBV7-9 and J usage is TRBJ1-2, with D perhaps matching TRBD1 (6 bases). Sequencing was performed on CD8+ T cells from cultured PBMCs, taken from culture after CMV antigen stimulation. CDR3 bases: TGTGCCAGCAGTTATTCAGGGGCTGATGGCTACACCTTC. Encoded protein: CASSYSGADGYTF.